These 3 T cell receptor beta chains came from one sample sequenced in a study of a mutant IDH1 vaccine in newly diagnosed glioma. Noted time point: week 5, during vaccination. The content of each vaccine dose was 300 ug of mutant IDH1 20-mer peptide, and topical imiquimod accompanied it. Sequencing was performed with immunoSEQ multiplex PCR; in TCRdb, only in-frame clones are kept and a portion is missing. The profile shows 40,000 or so clones, about 89% of them singletons. For these receptors, no antigen is known. This specimen consisted of PBMCs, obtained from a glioma patient whose treatment included an IDH1 peptide vaccine. These receptor sequences come from a man aged 50 to 60 with glioma.

The V call is TRBV10-3, the J call TRBJ2-1; 10 bases are a match to TRBD1. The CDR3 totals 14 residues. The V gene end was trimmed by 5 bases and the J gene end by 6 bases; junction bases not matched to a gene: 4. The germline gives CDR1 ENHRY, CDR2 SYGVKD. CDR3 amino acids: CAISPGQGTNEQFF. The CDR3 nucleotides read TGTGCCATCAGTCCGGGACAGGGGACCAATGAGCAGTTCTTC.

The gene calls are TRBV7-3 and TRBJ2-1; weak D call: TRBD2 (7 bases). CDR1 and CDR2 from the germline V gene are SGHTA and FQGTGA. V was cut by 0 bases and J by 2 bases, with 11 bases left in between. This CDR3 region has 16 residues. The CDR3 DNA is TGTGCCAGCAGCTTAACGGGAGGGGACACCTACAATGAGCAGTTCTTC. This translates into CASSLTGGDTYNEQFF. The full variable domain, rest sourced from reference TRBV7-3 and TRBJ2-1, is GAGVSQTPSNKVTEKGKYVELRCDPISGHTALYWYRQSLGQGPEFLIYFQGTGAADDSGLPNDRFFAVRPEGSVSTLKIQRTERGDSAVYLCASSLTGGDTYNEQFFGPGTRLTVL.

The rearrangement joins TRBV15 to TRBJ1-1, with TRBD1 matching 9 bases. The CDR3 is made up of 16 amino acids. Losses at the gene ends were 3 bases for V and 1 base for J; bases not matched to a gene: 6. Germline V gives CDR1 LNHNV, CDR2 YYDKDF (reference sequence). CDR3 nucleotide sequence: TGTGCCACCAGCAGGTCCCGGACAGGGGCGAACACTGAAGCTTTCTTT. Its protein is CATSRSRTGANTEAFF.